The rows below give T cell receptor beta chains drawn from one sample of a study of T cell responses to AZD1222 COVID-19 vaccine. This table comes from immunoSEQ multiplex PCR, and its TCRdb copy is limited to in-frame clones, with some not included. This sample has some 110,000 clones, with 85% to 95% found just once. The sample here was peripheral blood, taken on day 0 of AZD1222 vaccination. The receptors stem from an adult in good health. Each CDR3 is given with its conserved first and last residue. A D gene is named only where the DNA matches it firmly. Only some rows state a clone size, as once, few, many or a class for expanded clones.

V,size,J,D,DNA,CDR3
TRBV4-1,few,TRBJ1-2,.,TGCGCCAGCAGCCAAGATCGGGGGATCGGCTATGGCTACACCTTC,CASSQDRGIGYGYTF
TRBV4-3,.,TRBJ1-6,.,TGCGCCAGCAGCCAAGAAGGGCAGGGGTTTTCACCCCTCCACTTT,CASSQEGQGFSPLHF
TRBV6-5,.,TRBJ1-6,TRBD1,TGTGCCAGCAGTTACTCGATGACAGGGGGGGGATCACCCCTCCACTTT,CASSYSMTGGGSPLHF
TRBV6-6,.,TRBJ2-1,.,TGTGCCGGTCGGGGCCTAGCAGACAATGAGCAGTTCTTC,CAGRGLADNEQFF
TRBV6-1,.,TRBJ2-1,TRBD2,TGTGCCAGCAGTGTAGCGGGTCACTACAATGAGCAGTTCTTC,CASSVAGHYNEQFF
TRBV7-9,.,TRBJ1-2,.,TGTGCCAGCAGCTATAAGTCGGAGGGCTACACCTTC,CASSYKSEGYTF
TRBV19,once,TRBJ2-3,.,TGTGCCAGTAGCGCCACCCGGGACATTGGAGTTGGTACGCAGTATTTT,CASSATRDIGVGTQYF
TRBV6-5,.,TRBJ1-6,TRBD1,TGTGCCAGCAGCCCAGACAGGGACAATTCACCCCTCCACTTT,CASSPDRDNSPLHF
TRBV4-1,.,TRBJ1-3,.,TGCGCCAGCAGCCTGGCGGGGGCCCTCTCTGGAAACACCATATATTTT,CASSLAGALSGNTIYF
TRBV4-2,.,TRBJ1-5,.,TGTGCCAGCAGCCCCCAATTGGGGAGTGTGAGCAATCAGCCCCAGCATTTT,CASSPQLGSVSNQPQHF
TRBV7-3,few,TRBJ1-1,.,TGTGCCAGCAGCTTACAGGGAGACACTGAAGCTTTCTTT,CASSLQGDTEAFF
TRBV7-9,.,TRBJ2-1,TRBD2,TGTGCCAGCAGCTTAGTTGGGGCTAGCGGGGAATCCTACAATGAGCAGTTCTTC,CASSLVGASGESYNEQFF
TRBV11-3,.,TRBJ2-1,.,TGTGCCAGCAGCTTAGAGAGGGTTTACAATGAGCAGTTCTTC,CASSLERVYNEQFF
TRBV21-1,.,TRBJ1-2,.,TGTGCCAGCAGCAAAGTGGACAAGTTCTATGGCTACACCTTC,CASSKVDKFYGYTF
TRBV18,.,TRBJ1-1,.,TGTGCCAGCTCACTGGGGGTCTCAATCACTGAAGCTTTCTTT,CASSLGVSITEAFF
TRBV5-5,.,TRBJ1-6,.,TGTGCCAGCAGCTTCGCTTTTCGGTCGGCCTATAATTCACCCCTCCACTTT,CASSFAFRSAYNSPLHF
TRBV11-2,.,TRBJ1-6,.,TGTGCCAGCAGCTCTCAATCGGGATCACCCCTCCACTTT,CASSSQSGSPLHF
TRBV6-5,.,TRBJ1-4,TRBD1,TGTGCCAGCAGTATCCAGGGGGCAGGCGAAAAACTGTTTTTT,CASSIQGAGEKLFF
TRBV19,.,TRBJ1-2,.,TGTGCCAGTAGTCCCACAGGGAACTATGGCTACACCTTC,CASSPTGNYGYTF
TRBV5-6,few,TRBJ1-2,.,TGTGCCAGCGCCCTATTTCAGGGGCCCAGAGAGGGCTACACCTTC,CASALFQGPREGYTF
TRBV6-5,.,TRBJ2-3,TRBD2,TGTGCCAGCAGTTTAGCGGGGGGGGATACGCAGTATTTT,CASSLAGGDTQYF
TRBV20-1,.,TRBJ1-1,.,TGCAGTGCTAGTTTGCGGAGGAACACTGAAGCTTTCTTT,CSASLRRNTEAFF
TRBV27,.,TRBJ2-3,TRBD1,TGTGCCAGCAGTTCTTGGGGGACAGGCACAGATACGCAGTATTTT,CASSSWGTGTDTQYF
TRBV7-9,.,TRBJ1-2,TRBD1,TGTGCCAGCAGCTCGGGGGGACAGGGTAGCTATGGCTACACCTTC,CASSSGGQGSYGYTF
TRBV19,once,TRBJ1-2,TRBD1,TGTGCCAGTAGTATAAGAAGGGACAGGGGAGATGGCTACACCTTC,CASSIRRDRGDGYTF
TRBV7-2,.,TRBJ1-2,.,TGTGCCAGTCAACACGGGGGCGGGTATGGCTACACCTTC,CASQHGGGYGYTF
TRBV5-1,.,TRBJ1-2,.,TGCGCCAGCAGTCCCGGTAGCCAGTTGGGTCTCTATGGCTACACCTTC,CASSPGSQLGLYGYTF
TRBV2,.,TRBJ1-1,.,TGTGCCAGCAGTGATCAGGGGAACACTGAAGCTTTCTTT,CASSDQGNTEAFF
TRBV4-1,.,TRBJ1-2,.,TGCGCCAGCAGCCAAGGTCTGGGGGCGCAGTATACCGGCTACACCTTC,CASSQGLGAQYTGYTF
TRBV6-5,.,TRBJ1-4,TRBD1,TGTGCCTCCCAGATGGGGACAGGGCCGAATGAAAAACTGTTTTTT,CASQMGTGPNEKLFF
TRBV7-8,.,TRBJ1-6,TRBD1,TGTGCCAGCAGCCCGAGACAGGGACATAATTCACCCCTCCACTTT,CASSPRQGHNSPLHF
TRBV7-3,few,TRBJ2-2,.,TGTGCCAGCAGCTTCGACCACACCGGGGAGCTGTTTTTT,CASSFDHTGELFF
TRBV18,.,TRBJ1-1,.,TGTGCCAGCTCCCCCATTACCCTTACGGTCATGAACACTGAAGCTTTCTTT,CASSPITLTVMNTEAFF
TRBV5-1,.,TRBJ2-1,TRBD1,TGCGCCAGCAGCTTGGACGGGACAGGCCCTAGCTCCTACAATGAGCAGTTCTTC,CASSLDGTGPSSYNEQFF
TRBV6-5,once,TRBJ1-1,.,TGTGCCAGCAGGGTTATAAAGACGCCGAACACTGAAGCTTTCTTT,CASRVIKTPNTEAFF
TRBV6-5,.,TRBJ2-1,.,TGTGCCAGCAGTTCAGGACAGGGAGGGAATGAGCAGTTCTTC,CASSSGQGGNEQFF
TRBV20-1,.,TRBJ2-7,.,TGCAGTGCTAGTAGGAGCTACGAGCAGTACTTC,CSASRSYEQYF